This T cell receptor delta chain emerged from a study of Vδ1+ human thymocytes. Overall study findings and caveats: Bulk repertoire data may be misinterpreted because of unexpected Vdelta2 sequences. Unlike peripheral blood Vdelta1+ controls, thymic delta-chain sequences included around 18% Vdelta2 and few Vdelta3. In the thymus, TRG and TRD repertoires looked highly polyclonal with Gaussian CDR3 lengths.

The sample holds a few counts of this clone. The target antigen is unknown. This CDR3 contains 22 residues. V was pared by 0 bases and J by 0 bases, with 29 bases between. CDR1 is TSWWSYY and CDR2 is QGS in the germline V gene. After alphabeta T cell depletion, CD3+ Vdelta1+ Vdelta2- thymocytes were sorted. Vdelta1+ thymocyte sorts reached between about 97% and 99.6% purity. RNA was extracted from the cells and then reverse transcribed. The CDR3 regions were amplified by multiplex PCR from V-gene primers to a constant-region primer. TCRdb reanalyzed the multiplex PCR reads using CATT. The sample lists 54,000 or so delta-chain clones; more than 15% were seen once.

The source of this sequence is a boy younger than two who had congenital heart surgery. The genes are TRDV1 and TRDJ1; the D gene is possibly TRDD3 (6 bases). Material: Vdelta1+ gamma-delta thymocytes from the thymus. Subset reported: FACS-sorted CD3+ TCRalphabeta- TCRVdelta1+ TCRVdelta2- thymocytes. The CDR3 is CALGELVSITGDRRLYTDKLIF. The CDR3 DNA reads as TGTGCTCTTGGGGAACTAGTTTCTATCACGGGGGACCGCCGCCTCTACACCGATAAACTCATCTTT.